Listed below are T cell receptor beta chains from one sample, sequenced in a study of blood T cell repertoires in COVID-19. The repertoire was sequenced with immunoSEQ multiplex PCR; TCRdb's copy has only in-frame clones and lacks some. The sample lists 150,000 to 200,000 clones, about 80% seen once, with about a fifth in the top ten. What was sequenced was peripheral blood. These receptors were collected from a woman aged 80 or over with acute or convalescent COVID-19. Each CDR3 is given with its conserved first and last residue. D genes are given only for firm matches. Part of the rows lack a size; the others show once, few, many or a class for expanded clones.

D gene,J gene,clone size,V gene,CDR3 protein,CDR3 DNA
NA,TRBJ1-1,NA,TRBV6-5,CASRPPSPYGIEAFF,TGTGCCAGCAGACCCCCGTCCCCATACGGGATTGAAGCTTTCTTT
NA,TRBJ2-5,NA,TRBV28,CASSLQLRGGTQYF,TGTGCCAGCAGTCTTCAACTCCGGGGTGGGACCCAGTACTTC
TRBD1,TRBJ2-7,NA,TRBV7-9,CASSLVGTGRTYEQYF,TGTGCCAGCAGCTTAGTCGGGACAGGCCGTACCTACGAGCAGTACTTC
NA,TRBJ1-4,few,TRBV6-5,CASSKEGLSGEKLFF,TGTGCCAGCAGTAAGGAGGGGTTGTCTGGTGAAAAACTGTTTTTT
TRBD1,TRBJ2-2,NA,TRBV5-1,CASSPPGTGDTGELFF,TGCGCCAGCAGCCCTCCCGGGACAGGGGACACCGGGGAGCTGTTTTTT
TRBD2,TRBJ2-7,NA,TRBV7-2,CASSSTRLSGRANEQYF,TGTGCCAGCAGCTCCACCCGACTGAGCGGGAGGGCCAACGAGCAGTACTTC
NA,TRBJ1-2,NA,TRBV6-6,CASSYVGGGNYGYTF,TGTGCCAGCAGTTACGTCGGGGGGGGAAACTATGGCTACACCTTC
TRBD1,TRBJ1-4,once,TRBV27,CASSTTTGAYEKLFF,TGTGCCAGCAGTACTACGACAGGGGCCTATGAAAAACTGTTTTTT
NA,TRBJ1-1,NA,TRBV25-1,CASSTFTGNTEAFF,TGTGCCAGCAGTACGTTTACCGGGAACACTGAAGCTTTCTTT
NA,TRBJ2-7,NA,TRBV27,CASSPSRSSSYEQYF,TGTGCCAGCAGTCCGAGTCGGTCGAGCTCCTACGAGCAGTACTTC
TRBD1,TRBJ1-2,NA,TRBV4-3,CASSQATGESAYGYTF,TGCGCCAGCAGCCAAGCTACAGGGGAAAGTGCCTATGGCTACACCTTC
NA,TRBJ1-2,NA,TRBV28,CASSTGYGYTF,TGTGCCAGCAGTACGGGGTACGGCTACACCTTC
TRBD2,TRBJ2-7,NA,TRBV5-1,CASSRRLAGAEQYF,TGCGCCAGCAGCCGAAGACTAGCGGGAGCCGAGCAGTACTTC
NA,TRBJ1-5,NA,TRBV21-1,CASSIGQGSQPQHF,TGTGCCAGCAGCATAGGACAGGGGTCCCAGCCCCAGCATTTT
TRBD1,TRBJ2-1,few,TRBV4-1,CASSRGTGESYNEQFF,TGCGCCAGCAGCCGGGGGACAGGGGAGTCCTACAATGAGCAGTTCTTC
NA,TRBJ2-3,NA,TRBV30,CAWSVSGGTDTQYF,TGTGCCTGGAGTGTGAGTGGAGGCACAGATACGCAGTATTTT
TRBD1,TRBJ1-2,few,TRBV10-3,CAISGDRGDGYTF,TGTGCCATCAGTGGTGACAGGGGGGATGGCTACACCTTC
NA,TRBJ2-6,NA,TRBV30,CAWSEGAGANVLTF,TGTGCCTGGAGTGAAGGAGCGGGGGCCAACGTCCTGACTTTC
TRBD2,TRBJ2-7,NA,TRBV7-9,CASSRTSGSVKSYEQYF,TGTGCCAGCAGCCGGACTAGCGGGAGTGTTAAGTCCTACGAGCAGTACTTC
NA,TRBJ1-5,NA,TRBV2,CASSGTNSNQPQHF,TGTGCCAGCAGTGGGACAAATAGCAATCAGCCCCAGCATTTT
TRBD2,TRBJ2-1,NA,TRBV11-2,CASSSLGGSSYNEQFF,TGTGCCAGCAGCTCACTCGGGGGGAGCTCCTACAATGAGCAGTTCTTC
NA,TRBJ1-2,NA,TRBV29-1,CSVEAGNGYTF,TGCAGCGTTGAGGCAGGGAATGGCTACACCTTC
NA,TRBJ1-2,NA,TRBV11-2,CASSLTRANYGYTF,TGTGCCAGCAGCTTAACGAGGGCTAACTATGGCTACACCTTC
TRBD1,TRBJ1-1,NA,TRBV5-1,CASSVQGAPEAFF,TGCGCCAGCAGCGTTCAGGGGGCCCCTGAAGCTTTCTTT
TRBD2,TRBJ2-7,once,TRBV28,CASRESSGSRLEQYF,TGTGCCAGCAGGGAATCTAGCGGGAGCCGTCTCGAGCAGTACTTC
NA,TRBJ1-1,NA,TRBV14,CASSRYGNTEAFF,TGTGCCAGCAGCCGGTACGGGAACACTGAAGCTTTCTTT
TRBD1,TRBJ2-3,NA,TRBV3-1/TRBV3-2,CASSRWTGGADTQYF,TGTGCCAGCAGCCGATGGACAGGGGGCGCAGATACGCAGTATTTT
NA,TRBJ2-2,NA,TRBV21-1,CASSGTLGQEEDTGELFF,TGTGCCAGCAGCGGGACTTTAGGACAGGAGGAGGACACCGGGGAGCTGTTTTTT
NA,TRBJ2-5,NA,TRBV7-9,CASSPTGTLEETQYF,TGTGCCAGCAGCCCGACCGGGACATTAGAAGAGACCCAGTACTTC
NA,TRBJ1-5,NA,TRBV28,CASSFETPGSNQPQHF,TGTGCCAGCAGTTTCGAGACTCCCGGGAGCAATCAGCCCCAGCATTTT
TRBD2,TRBJ2-3,NA,TRBV7-2,CASSLLERGRVFTDTQYF,TGTGCCAGCAGCTTACTGGAACGCGGGAGGGTTTTCACAGATACGCAGTATTTT
NA,TRBJ1-5,NA,TRBV5-1,CASSLGGPNQPQHF,TGCGCCAGCAGCTTGGGGGGCCCCAATCAGCCCCAGCATTTT
TRBD2,TRBJ2-2,NA,TRBV11-3,CASSREGGRTGELFF,TGTGCCAGCAGCCGCGAGGGAGGGCGGACCGGGGAGCTGTTTTTT
NA,TRBJ1-2,NA,TRBV18,CASSSTGRYGYTF,TGTGCCAGCTCATCGACAGGAAGGTATGGCTACACCTTC
TRBD1,TRBJ2-7,NA,TRBV7-9,CASSLGDRGQMWKNEQYF,TGTGCCAGCAGCTTAGGGGACAGGGGGCAAATGTGGAAAAACGAGCAGTACTTC
TRBD1,TRBJ2-7,NA,TRBV10-3,CAISETDRGQSYEQYF,TGTGCCATCAGTGAGACAGACAGGGGGCAGTCCTACGAGCAGTACTTC
TRBD2,TRBJ2-4,NA,TRBV11-2,CASSSSGINIQYF,TGTGCCAGCAGCTCTAGCGGGATAAACATTCAGTACTTC
TRBD1,TRBJ1-2,NA,TRBV13,CASSLRRQGAQGYTF,TGTGCCAGCAGCCTTCGACGACAGGGGGCGCAAGGCTACACCTTC
TRBD1,TRBJ2-7,NA,TRBV15,CATSSLRLGTGGSDEQYF,TGTGCCACCAGCAGCCTCCGACTTGGGACAGGGGGAAGCGACGAGCAGTACTTC
TRBD2,TRBJ2-1,NA,TRBV7-9,CASSLVTSVSNEQFF,TGTGCCAGCAGCTTAGTGACTAGCGTCTCAAATGAGCAGTTCTTC
NA,TRBJ2-1,NA,TRBV3-1/TRBV3-2,CASSPGEREQFF,TGTGCCAGCAGCCCCGGGGAGCGTGAGCAGTTCTTC
TRBD1,TRBJ1-1,NA,TRBV5-8,CASSLRGRGIAEAFF,TGTGCCAGCAGCCTAAGAGGCAGGGGGATCGCTGAAGCTTTCTTT
NA,TRBJ1-1,NA,TRBV2,CASIKDRNTEAFF,TGTGCCAGCATCAAAGACAGGAACACTGAAGCTTTCTTT
TRBD2,TRBJ2-1,NA,TRBV29-1,CSVVGYSGKTYNEQFF,TGCAGCGTTGTTGGGTACAGCGGGAAGACCTACAATGAGCAGTTCTTC
TRBD1,TRBJ1-1,NA,TRBV3-1/TRBV3-2,CASSPRQGTEAFF,TGTGCCAGCAGCCCTAGACAGGGTACTGAAGCTTTCTTT
TRBD2,TRBJ2-7,few,TRBV10-1,CASSESRGLAGYEQYF,TGCGCCAGCAGTGAGTCGAGGGGACTAGCAGGCTACGAGCAGTACTTC
NA,TRBJ2-3,NA,TRBV18,CASSLPGTDTQYF,TGTGCCAGCAGCCTTCCAGGAACAGATACGCAGTATTTT
NA,TRBJ2-3,NA,TRBV10-3,CAISELGEGTDTQYF,TGTGCCATCAGTGAGCTAGGGGAGGGCACAGATACGCAGTATTTT
TRBD1,TRBJ1-5,few,TRBV7-2,CASSLRAGDRGNQPQHF,TGTGCCAGCAGCTTAAGAGCGGGGGACAGGGGAAATCAGCCCCAGCATTTT
TRBD1,TRBJ1-2,few,TRBV18,CASSPEPNRGGGYTF,TGTGCCAGCTCACCAGAACCGAACAGGGGGGGCGGCTACACCTTC
NA,TRBJ2-1,NA,TRBV21-1,CASSKRGTSYNEQFF,TGTGCCAGCAGCAAGAGGGGGACATCCTACAATGAGCAGTTCTTC
NA,TRBJ2-3,few,TRBV12-3/TRBV12-4,CASSWADTQYF,TGTGCCAGCAGTTGGGCGGATACGCAGTATTTT
NA,TRBJ1-4,NA,TRBV19,CASSRTPEKLFF,TGTGCCAGTAGTCGGACACCTGAAAAACTGTTTTTT
TRBD2,TRBJ2-7,NA,TRBV5-4,CASSWTSGSLYEQYF,TGTGCCAGCAGTTGGACTAGCGGGAGTCTCTACGAGCAGTACTTC
TRBD2,TRBJ2-1,NA,TRBV6-5,CASTAGGTYNEQFF,TGTGCCAGCACGGCGGGAGGGACCTACAATGAGCAGTTCTTC
TRBD1,TRBJ2-1,NA,TRBV7-9,CASSQDRARLYNEQFF,TGTGCCAGCAGCCAGGACAGGGCCCGCCTCTACAATGAGCAGTTCTTC